The next 28 T cell receptor beta chains were all read from a single sample in a study of radiation and T cells in renal cell carcinoma. Noted treatment: treatment-naive control, cytoreductive nephrectomy. This table comes from immunoSEQ multiplex PCR, and its TCRdb copy is limited to in-frame clones, with some not included. This sample has approximately 16,000 clones, with 55% to 75% found just once. The sample consisted of tumor tissue, taken from a patient whose treatment was nephrectomy without radiotherapy. These receptors were obtained from a man between 40 and 49 years old with renal cell carcinoma.

The genes are TRBV11-2 and TRBJ2-7; D call uncertain. The germline V gene has CDR1 SGHAT and CDR2 FQNNGV. The V gene lost 3 bases and the J gene lost 3 bases, with 9 bases spanning the gap. The length of the CDR3 is 13 residues. The CDR3 spells CASSFRQVYEQYF. The DNA of the CDR3 is TGTGCCAGCAGCTTCCGGCAGGTCTACGAGCAGTACTTC.

This clone was picked up one time. The chain is built from TRBV5-1 and TRBJ1-2; D is undetermined. Germline V lookup: CDR1 SGHRS, CDR2 YFSETQ. The CDR3 is made up of 12 amino acids. Trimming took 4 bases from V and 3 from J, leaving 7 bases between them. The CDR3 DNA follows: TGCGCCAGCAGCCCCGGGGACTATGGCTACACCTTC. It codes for CASSPGDYGYTF.

This clone occurred once. V usage is TRBV6-5 and J usage is TRBJ2-7; D might be TRBD2 (5 bases). Germline CDR1 reads MNHEY; CDR2 reads SVGAGI. This CDR3 contains 16 residues. Trimming cost V 0 bases and J 0 bases, with 12 bases left between them. CDR3 region: CASSYSRLSFSYEQYF. CDR3 sequence (DNA): TGTGCCAGCAGTTACTCGAGACTATCGTTCTCCTACGAGCAGTACTTC.

This rearrangement joins TRBV9 to TRBJ2-7; 7 bases fit TRBD1. The germline V gene encodes CDR1 SGDLS and CDR2 YYNGEE. V shed 2 bases and J 0 bases; nucleotides not matched to a gene: 8. There are 16 residues in the CDR3. The CDR3 DNA reads TGTGCCAGCAGCGTTCAGGCGGCAGGGGGCTCCTACGAGCAGTACTTC. Encoded protein: CASSVQAAGGSYEQYF.

The sample holds a few counts of this clone. The chain carries TRBV6-1 and TRBJ1-5, with D perhaps TRBD1 (5 bases). CDR1 MNHNS and CDR2 SASEGT come from the germline V gene. Trimming took 6 bases from V and 6 from J, leaving 18 bases between them. CDR3 size: 15 residues. The CDR3, as DNA: TGTGCCAGCAGCCAAGACAGAGATCTCAGTCAGCCCCAGCATTTT. Its protein product is CASSQDRDLSQPQHF.

By its share, this clone is medium-sized. The genes are TRBV14 and TRBJ2-2; D uncertain. Trimming took 0 bases from V and 2 from J, leaving 10 bases between them. Per the germline V gene, CDR1 is SGHDN and CDR2 is FVKESK. The CDR3 is 16 residues long. The CDR3 sequence is CASSQDQAINTGELFF. The CDR3 region has the DNA TGTGCCAGCAGCCAAGATCAGGCGATTAACACCGGGGAGCTGTTTTTT.

V usage is TRBV29-1 and J usage is TRBJ2-7; perhaps D is TRBD1 or TRBD2 (5 bases each). The CDR3 is made up of 13 amino acids. With 6 bases removed from V and 0 bases from J, the gap between germline ends came to 12 bases. CDR1 is SQVTM, CDR2 ANQGSEA, per germline. The CDR3 DNA reads as TGCAGCGTAACTCCCGGGGCCTCCTACGAGCAGTACTTC. Protein product: CSVTPGASYEQYF.

The sample holds one count of this clone. The chain combines TRBV5-1 with TRBJ1-3, with D possibly being TRBD1 (6 bases). Trimming took 3 bases from V and 2 from J, leaving 18 bases between them. The V gene's germline CDR1 is SGHRS and CDR2 YFSETQ. The CDR3 spans 17 residues. The CDR3, as DNA: TGCGCCAGCAGCTCGAGCGAAGTCGGGGGGCCTGGAAACACCATATATTTT. As protein: CASSSSEVGGPGNTIYF. The full variable domain, its missing parts supplied by reference TRBV5-1 and TRBJ1-3, is KAGVTQTPRYLIKTRGQQVTLSCSPISGHRSVSWYQQTPGQGLQFLFEYFSETQRNKGNFPGRFSGRQFSNSRSEMNVSTLELGDSALYLCASSSSEVGGPGNTIYFGEGSWLTVV.

This clone was detected only a few times. The rearrangement uses TRBV11-2 and TRBJ2-7; D gene uncertain. Germline CDR1 SGHAT, CDR2 FQNNGV. The CDR3 length is 12 residues. V was trimmed by 2 bases and J by 7 bases, leaving 9 bases between them. The CDR3, as DNA: TGTGCCAGCAGCTTAACCACACCAGAGCAGTACTTC. Its translation: CASSLTTPEQYF.

The chain is built from TRBV6-6 and TRBJ1-5; 9 bases align to TRBD1. The CDR3 length is 13 residues. V was clipped by 11 bases and J by 10 bases; unmatched bases: 12. Germline CDR1 MNHNY, CDR2 SVGAGI (reference sequence). As DNA, the CDR3 is TGTGCCGGCTCCGGGACAGGGCCTTTCCCCCAGCATTTT. It translates to CAGSGTGPFPQHF.

The rearrangement uses TRBV19 and TRBJ1-5; D may be TRBD1 (5 bases). V lost 2 bases to trimming and J lost 6 bases, with 17 bases between them. Germline-derived CDR1 and CDR2 are LNHDA and SQIVND (reference sequence). This CDR3 has 16 amino acids. CDR3 region: CASSIIAGKGSQPQHF. In DNA, the CDR3 is TGTGCCAGTAGTATAATCGCGGGGAAGGGGAGTCAGCCCCAGCATTTT.

This chain links TRBV4-3 with TRBJ2-3; TRBD2 matches at 10 bases. The CDR3 spans 17 residues. Germline CDR1 is LGHNA and CDR2 is YSLEER. V lost 3 bases, J lost 2 bases, and 8 bases stayed unmatched. The CDR3 protein is CASSQDLAGADTDTQYF. In nucleotides, the CDR3 is TGCGCCAGCAGCCAGGATCTAGCGGGGGCCGACACAGATACGCAGTATTTT.

V gene TRBV7-9 combines with J gene TRBJ2-5; a weak D match, TRBD2 (5 bases). CDR1 SEHNR and CDR2 FQNEAQ come from the germline V gene (reference sequence). The CDR3 is made up of 14 amino acids. Trimming stripped 5 bases from V and 2 bases from J, with 12 bases between. The CDR3 sequence: CASSRLREQETQYF. CDR3 in DNA: TGTGCCAGCAGCAGACTCCGGGAACAAGAGACCCAGTACTTC.

This clone appeared a few times. The chain recombines TRBV27 with TRBJ1-4; D is possibly TRBD1 (6 bases). Germline V CDR1 and CDR2: MNHEY, SMNVEV (reference sequence). This CDR3 spans 18 amino acids. V lost 4 bases, J lost 1 base, and 19 bases lay in between. CDR3 in amino acids: CASSSAVQGPRTNEKLFF. The CDR3 DNA reads TGTGCCAGCAGTTCGGCCGTACAGGGACCGAGAACTAATGAAAAACTGTTTTTT.

This clone was detected once. The rearrangement joins TRBV5-6 to TRBJ2-3; no firm D call. Between the trimmed V and J ends, which lost 1 base and 7 bases, there was a span of 4 bases. CDR3 length: 11 amino acids. CDR1 SGHDT and CDR2 YYEEEE come from the germline V gene. DNA for the CDR3: TGTGCCAGCAGCTTGATGAATACGCAGTATTTT. Translation gives CASSLMNTQYF.

The chain is built from TRBV13 and TRBJ2-1, with 9 bases lining up with TRBD2. V was pared by 3 bases and J by 1 base, with 7 bases of the junction left unmatched. The germline V gene encodes CDR1 PRHDT and CDR2 FYEKMQ (reference sequence). CDR3 size: 17 residues. Here the CDR3 DNA reads TGTGCCAGCAGCTTTAGCGGGGGCCTTATATCCTACAATGAGCAGTTCTTC. Encoded protein: CASSFSGGLISYNEQFF.

The chain recombines TRBV19 with TRBJ1-5; D is unresolved. Germline-derived CDR1 and CDR2 are LNHDA and SQIVND (reference sequence). V lost 5 bases and J 6 bases, leaving 17 bases between the germline ends. CDR3 length: 15 residues. Here the CDR3 reads CASSSPRSPIQPQHF. For the CDR3, the DNA is TGTGCCAGTAGTTCTCCCCGATCGCCGATTCAGCCCCAGCATTTT.

This chain uses TRBV6-5 with TRBJ1-6, with D hard to call. In germline, CDR1 is MNHEY, CDR2 SVGAGI. This CDR3 has 14 amino acids. Between the trimmed V and J ends, which lost 5 bases and 10 bases, there was a span of 15 bases. The CDR3 loop reads CASSEISTGSPLHF. In DNA form, the CDR3 reads TGTGCCAGCAGTGAAATAAGTACCGGGTCACCCCTCCACTTT.

This chain joins TRBV7-2 and TRBJ2-1; D unclear. Germline V gene data show CDR1 as SGHTA and CDR2 as FQGNSA. V was clipped by 6 bases and J by 3 bases, with 12 bases between them. The CDR3 consists of 14 residues. CDR3 bases: TGTGCCAGCAGTTTCGTGGGCGACTACAATGAGCAGTTCTTC. Translated: CASSFVGDYNEQFF.

This chain joins TRBV7-3 and TRBJ2-2; D possibly uses TRBD1 or TRBD2 (5 bases each). V was trimmed by 2 bases and J by 5 bases, leaving 9 bases between them. Germline V CDR1 and CDR2: SGHTA, FQGTGA. This CDR3 comprises 14 residues. The CDR3 region is CASSLSWGTGELFF. CDR3 DNA sequence: TGTGCCAGCAGCTTATCCTGGGGGACCGGGGAGCTGTTTTTT.

A few counts support this clone. The chain links TRBV7-7 to TRBJ2-1; unclear D gene. The V and J ends lost 1 base and 5 bases respectively, with 9 bases between them. The CDR3 contains 14 residues. CDR1 is SSHAT and CDR2 is FNYEAQ in the germline V gene (reference sequence). The CDR3 loop is CASSLGASNNEQFF. CDR3 bases: TGTGCCAGCAGCTTAGGGGCCTCGAACAATGAGCAGTTCTTC. Supplemented by reference TRBV7-7 and TRBJ2-1, the full variable domain reads GAGVSQSPRYKVTKRGQDVTLRCDPISSHATLYWYQQALGQGPEFLTYFNYEAQPDKSGLPSDRFSAERPEGSISTLTIQRTEQRDSAMYRCASSLGASNNEQFFGPGTRLTVL.

The rearrangement joins TRBV7-9 to TRBJ2-6; D is ambiguous. The CDR3 sequence is 13 residues long. Germline CDR1 SEHNR, CDR2 FQNEAQ (reference sequence). The V and J ends lost 4 bases and 1 base respectively, with 2 bases between them. The chain's CDR3 is CASSSSGANVLTF. The CDR3 region has the DNA TGTGCCAGCAGCTCATCTGGGGCCAACGTCCTGACTTTC. Full variable domain (remainder filled in from reference TRBV7-9 and TRBJ2-6): DTGVSQNPRHKITKRGQNVTFRCDPISEHNRLYWYRQTLGQGPEFLTYFQNEAQLEKSRLLSDRFSAERPKGSFSTLEIQRTEQGDSAMYLCASSSSGANVLTFGAGSRLTVL.

This clone has just one count. V usage is TRBV4-1 and J usage is TRBJ1-2; 9 nucleotides align to TRBD1. Germline loops: CDR1 MGHRA, CDR2 YSYEKL. V lost 1 base and J lost 6; bases outside the gene matches: 3. The CDR3 contains 14 residues. The CDR3 region has the DNA TGCGCCAGCAGCCAAGTACAGGGGGCGAATGGCTACACCTTC. This gives the protein CASSQVQGANGYTF.

This rearrangement joins TRBV5-1 to TRBJ1-1; TRBD1 is a possible D gene (6 bases). CDR3 length: 15 amino acids. Germline assignment: CDR1 SGHRS and CDR2 YFSETQ. V shed 3 bases and J shed 2 bases, with 14 bases lying between them. CDR3 sequence: CASSSVRGANTEAFF. The CDR3, as DNA: TGCGCCAGCAGCTCGGTACGGGGGGCAAACACTGAAGCTTTCTTT.

The gene calls are TRBV14 and TRBJ2-6; D is ambiguous. Between the trimmed V and J ends, which lost 4 bases and 4 bases, there was a span of 8 bases. The CDR3 totals 14 residues. Germline CDR1 reads SGHDN; CDR2 reads FVKESK. Here the CDR3 DNA reads TGTGCCAGCAGCCGTGAAAGGGGGGCCAACGTCCTGACTTTC. Translation gives CASSRERGANVLTF.

The genes are TRBV30 and TRBJ2-5; possibly TRBD1 for D (5 bases). The CDR3 runs to 13 residues. Per germline, CDR1 GTSNPN and CDR2 SVGIG (reference sequence). The V and J ends lost 4 bases and 1 base respectively, with 10 bases between them. The CDR3 loop reads CAWNGAIQETQYF. CDR3 nucleotide sequence: TGTGCCTGGAATGGGGCCATCCAAGAGACCCAGTACTTC.

The chain couples TRBV4-3 to TRBJ2-3; TRBD2 is a possible D gene (5 bases). The CDR3 consists of 14 residues. The germline V gene has CDR1 LGHNA and CDR2 YSLEER. V lost 3 bases and J 0 bases, leaving 7 bases between the germline ends. The CDR3 loop is CASSQGGSTDTQYF. As DNA, the CDR3 is TGCGCCAGCAGCCAGGGCGGGAGCACAGATACGCAGTATTTT.

The V call is TRBV20-1, the J call TRBJ1-1; D is ambiguous. The ends were cut back, 2 bases at V and 4 bases at J, with 5 bases in the middle. This CDR3 region has 11 residues. Germline CDR1 reads DFQATT; CDR2 reads SNEGSKA (reference sequence). CDR3 DNA sequence: TGCAGTGCTAGAAAAGGCACTGAAGCTTTCTTT. This codes for CSARKGTEAFF.